A single sample is the source of the 16 T cell receptor beta chains below, sequenced in a study of CD8 T cells in ankylosing spondylitis. General study findings and limits: A TCR beta motif made of roughly eight highly homologous variants seemed typical of ankylosing spondylitis blood.

TCRdb re-called the 5' RACE reads through MiXCR, storing one row per CDR3 protein. The table includes about 440,000 distinct CDR3 sequences, 17% detected once. Antigen specificity for these receptors is unknown. The specimen was blood, either unsorted or a sorted T cell fraction (not recorded which). These receptors were collected from a male donor with ankylosing spondylitis.

J is TRBJ2-3 and V is TRBV10-1; the D gene is possibly TRBD2 (6 bases). The CDR3 consists of 15 residues. The germline gives CDR1 WNHNN, CDR2 SYGVQD (reference sequence). Trimming removed 3 bases from V and 0 bases from J, with 10 bases in between. Written as DNA, the CDR3 is TGCGCCAGCAGTGATCGGACTACCAGCACAGATACGCAGTATTTT. Its protein is CASSDRTTSTDTQYF.

A few counts support this clonotype. The genes are TRBV12-3 or TRBV12-4 and TRBJ1-2; 9 nucleotides agree with TRBD1. The CDR3 covers 15 residues. V trimming: 6 bases; J trimming: 2 bases; junction bases outside the gene matches: 7. CDR3 in DNA: TGTGCCAGCAGAGGGACAGGGTACGGCAACTATGGCTACACCTTC. It codes for CASRGTGYGNYGYTF.

The gene calls are TRBV9 and TRBJ1-2; perhaps TRBD1 as D (5 bases). The V gene's germline CDR1 is SGDLS and CDR2 YYNGEE. CDR3 length: 15 residues. With 4 bases removed from V and 2 bases from J, the gap between germline ends came to 15 bases. This CDR3 is CASSTLGGGNYGYTF. As DNA, the CDR3 is TGTGCCAGCAGCACCCTGGGGGGGGGAAACTATGGCTACACCTTC.

This clonotype was detected many times. This chain connects TRBV12-3 or TRBV12-4 to TRBJ2-3, with a weak D call TRBD2 (6 bases). With 5 bases removed from V and 12 bases from J, the gap between germline ends came to 18 bases. The CDR3 totals 13 residues. CDR3 DNA sequence: TGTGCCAGCAGTCTCCTCAGGGTGGCGGGACAGTATTTT. This translates into CASSLLRVAGQYF.

Only a few counts were recorded for this clonotype. The chain couples TRBV7-9 to TRBJ1-4; D unclear. The germline V gene has CDR1 SEHNR and CDR2 FQNEAQ (reference sequence). This CDR3 spans 14 amino acids. Trimming stripped 4 bases from V and 8 bases from J, with 14 bases between. CDR3 protein: CASSSGGPAEKLFF. The DNA of the CDR3 is TGTGCCAGCAGCTCCGGAGGGCCAGCGGAAAAACTGTTTTTT.

The V call is TRBV7-2, the J call TRBJ2-1; 9 positions match TRBD2. Per germline, CDR1 SGHTA and CDR2 FQGNSA. Unmatched junction bases numbered 6, after V lost 7 bases and J lost 5 bases. This CDR3 has 14 amino acids. The CDR3 nucleotides read TGTGCCAGCACCAGGACTAGCGACCACAATGAGCAGTTCTTC. This encodes CASTRTSDHNEQFF.

The chain carries TRBV18 and TRBJ2-3, with 8 bases that match TRBD2. Germline values: CDR1 KGHSH, CDR2 LQKENI. The CDR3 has 15 amino acids. After removal of 6 bases from V and 2 bases from J, the junction contained 7 bases not matched to a gene. In nucleotides, the CDR3 is TGTGCCAGCTCGCTTCAGCGGGGGCACACAGATACGCAGTATTTT. Amino acids: CASSLQRGHTDTQYF. The full variable domain, in which reference TRBV18 and TRBJ2-3 provide the parts outside the CDR3, is NAGVMQNPRHLVRRRGQEARLRCSPMKGHSHVYWYRQLPEEGLKFMVYLQKENIIDESGMPKERFSAEFPKEGPSILRIQQVVRGDSAAYFCASSLQRGHTDTQYFGPGTRLTVL.

This clonotype was counted only a few times. This sequence joins TRBV11-2 and TRBJ2-7; the D gene is possibly TRBD1 (5 bases). This CDR3 spans 14 amino acids. Germline V gene sequence: CDR1 SGHAT, CDR2 FQNNGV. The V gene lost 5 bases and the J gene lost 3 bases, with 14 bases spanning the gap. Here the CDR3 reads CASSTGASSYEQYF. DNA for the CDR3: TGTGCCAGCAGCACAGGTGCCAGTAGCTACGAGCAGTACTTC.

The CDR3 nucleotides are TGCAGTGCTAGCCAGGCCTTTGTGGACTATGGCTACACCTTC. Translation gives CSASQAFVDYGYTF. This chain connects TRBV20-1 to TRBJ1-2; no clear D. Germline values: CDR1 DFQATT, CDR2 SNEGSKA (reference sequence). V lost 3 bases, J lost 3 bases, and 14 bases lay in between. This CDR3 region has 14 residues.

This clonotype was observed a few times. The rearrangement joins TRBV20-1 to TRBJ2-7; 15 bases map to TRBD2. CDR3 length equals 16 residues. The V gene end was trimmed by 0 bases and the J gene end by 7 bases; junction bases not matched to a gene: 7. Germline V gene data show CDR1 as DFQATT and CDR2 as SNEGSKA (reference sequence). The CDR3 spells CSARDLRTSGRGEQYF. The CDR3 nucleotides read TGCAGTGCTAGAGATCTGAGGACTAGCGGGAGGGGTGAGCAGTACTTC.

The sample holds many counts of this clonotype. The chain combines TRBV5-1 with TRBJ1-1, with D possibly matching TRBD1 (6 bases). CDR1 is SGHRS and CDR2 is YFSETQ in the germline V gene. V dropped 6 bases and J dropped 1 base, with 13 bases sitting between them. The CDR3 runs to 14 residues. The CDR3 protein is CASTPTTGNTEAFF. The CDR3 DNA reads TGCGCCAGCACACCTACGACAGGGAACACTGAAGCTTTCTTT.

The sample holds a few counts of this clonotype. J is TRBJ2-2 and V is TRBV27; the D gene is possibly TRBD1 (5 bases). The CDR3 is 19 residues long. V lost 6 bases to trimming and J lost 0 bases, with 23 bases between them. Germline assignment: CDR1 MNHEY and CDR2 SMNVEV (reference sequence). CDR3 in DNA: TGTGCCAGCAGCTCAAGGATTCGGGCAGGGATCGCGAACACCGGGGAGCTGTTTTTT. It yields the protein CASSSRIRAGIANTGELFF.

CDR3 bases: TGTGCCACCAGACAGGGCCAAGGAGACTATGGCTACACCTTC. Its translation: CATRQGQGDYGYTF. The chain has TRBV7-9 and TRBJ1-2, with 7 bases fitting TRBD1. Trimming removed 10 bases from V and 3 bases from J; junction bases left unmatched: 11. CDR1 and CDR2 from the germline V gene are SEHNR and FQNEAQ (reference sequence). The CDR3 consists of 14 residues.

This clonotype was recorded at least ten times. The chain carries TRBV5-1 and TRBJ2-1, with D perhaps assigned TRBD1 or TRBD2 (6 bases each). The CDR3 spans 15 residues. The germline V gene has CDR1 SGHRS and CDR2 YFSETQ. Between the trimmed V and J ends, which lost 5 bases and 4 bases, there was a span of 16 bases. Here the CDR3 DNA reads TGCGCCAGCAGTTCCGGGGGCCGGGGTTACAATGAGCAGTTCTTC. Translated: CASSSGGRGYNEQFF.

The V gene is TRBV7-2, the J gene TRBJ1-4; the D is unclear. The V end was cut by 5 bases, the J end by 8 bases, with 9 bases between. Germline assignment: CDR1 SGHTA and CDR2 FQGNSA. This CDR3 spans 12 amino acids. CDR3 loop: CASSRVGEKLFF. CDR3 DNA sequence: TGTGCCAGCAGCAGGGTCGGGGAAAAACTGTTTTTT.

The gene calls are TRBV4-1 and TRBJ1-1; 8 bases fit TRBD1. This CDR3 is 17 amino acids long. The ends lost 4 bases at V and 4 bases at J; junction bases unmatched: 14. Germline V gives CDR1 MGHRA, CDR2 YSYEKL. The CDR3 spells CASSPPDRAEGSTEAFF. The CDR3 DNA is TGCGCCAGCAGCCCCCCGGACAGGGCGGAAGGAAGCACTGAAGCTTTCTTT.